This TCR beta chain appears in the sequencing data of a study of blood T cells in healthy people across ages. Next came a second PCR, run for about 6 to 12 cycles, which used a sample-barcoded 5' primer along with a J-beta primer mix. Template switching added a 12-random-nucleotide identifier to every cDNA molecule. TCRdb independently ran MiXCR on the 5' RACE reads; one entry per CDR3 protein. Of 700,000 or so distinct CDR3 sequences in the sample, 22% are singletons; the top ten hold around a fifth. The CDR3 consists of 13 residues. V was clipped by 4 bases and J by 6 bases, with 11 bases between them. CDR1 and CDR2 (germline): SGDLS, YYNGEE.

This chain connects TRBV9 to TRBJ2-1; D ambiguous. Source material: blood. The receptor's source is a man aged 70-80 years in good health. DNA for the CDR3: TGTGCCAGCAGCCGAACCAATGGCAATGAGCAGTTCTTC. Protein sequence: CASSRTNGNEQFF.